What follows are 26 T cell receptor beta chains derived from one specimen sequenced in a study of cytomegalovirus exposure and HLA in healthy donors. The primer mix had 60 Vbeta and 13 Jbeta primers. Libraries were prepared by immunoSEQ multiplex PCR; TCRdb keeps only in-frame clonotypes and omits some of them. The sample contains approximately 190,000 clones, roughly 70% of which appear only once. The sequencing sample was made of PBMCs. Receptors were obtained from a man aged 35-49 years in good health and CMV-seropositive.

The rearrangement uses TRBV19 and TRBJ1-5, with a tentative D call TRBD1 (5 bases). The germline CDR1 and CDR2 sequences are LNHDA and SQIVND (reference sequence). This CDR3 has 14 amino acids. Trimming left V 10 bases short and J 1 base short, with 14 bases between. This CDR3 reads CATNGGGSNQPQHF. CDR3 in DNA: TGTGCCACCAACGGGGGAGGAAGCAATCAGCCCCAGCATTTT.

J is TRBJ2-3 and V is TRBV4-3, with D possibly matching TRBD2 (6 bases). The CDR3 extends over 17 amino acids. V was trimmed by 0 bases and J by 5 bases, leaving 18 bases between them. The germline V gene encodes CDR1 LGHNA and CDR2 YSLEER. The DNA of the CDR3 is TGCGCCAGCAGCCAAGATGGCGGGACTGATGGGGTAGATACGCAGTATTTT. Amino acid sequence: CASSQDGGTDGVDTQYF.

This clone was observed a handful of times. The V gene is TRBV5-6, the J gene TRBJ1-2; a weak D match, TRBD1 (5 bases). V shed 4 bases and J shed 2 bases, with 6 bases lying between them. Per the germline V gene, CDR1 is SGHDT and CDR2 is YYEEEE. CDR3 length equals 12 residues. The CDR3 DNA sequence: TGTGCCAGCAGCCCAGGGAACTATGGCTACACCTTC. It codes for CASSPGNYGYTF.

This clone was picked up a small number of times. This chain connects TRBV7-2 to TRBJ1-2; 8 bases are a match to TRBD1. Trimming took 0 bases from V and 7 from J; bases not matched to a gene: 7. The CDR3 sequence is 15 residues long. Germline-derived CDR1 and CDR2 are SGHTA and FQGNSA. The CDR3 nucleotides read TGTGCCAGCAGCTTAGCGCAGGGGGCGCGAGGTGGCTACACCTTC. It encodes CASSLAQGARGGYTF.

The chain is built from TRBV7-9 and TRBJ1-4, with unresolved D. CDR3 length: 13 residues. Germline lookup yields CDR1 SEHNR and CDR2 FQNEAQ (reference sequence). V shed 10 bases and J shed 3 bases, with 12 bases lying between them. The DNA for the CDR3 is TGTGCCACTGGTCCCGTAGCTAATGAAAAACTGTTTTTT. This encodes CATGPVANEKLFF. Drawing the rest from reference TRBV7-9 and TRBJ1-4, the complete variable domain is DTGVSQNPRHKITKRGQNVTFRCDPISEHNRLYWYRQTLGQGPEFLTYFQNEAQLEKSRLLSDRFSAERPKGSFSTLEIQRTEQGDSAMYLCATGPVANEKLFFGSGTQLSVL.

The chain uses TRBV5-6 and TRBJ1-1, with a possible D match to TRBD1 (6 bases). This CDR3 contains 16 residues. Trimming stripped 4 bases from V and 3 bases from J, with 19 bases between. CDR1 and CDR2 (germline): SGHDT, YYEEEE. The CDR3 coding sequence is TGTGCCAGCAGCCTAAACAGGGAATGGGTTGACACTGAAGCTTTCTTT. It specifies CASSLNREWVDTEAFF.

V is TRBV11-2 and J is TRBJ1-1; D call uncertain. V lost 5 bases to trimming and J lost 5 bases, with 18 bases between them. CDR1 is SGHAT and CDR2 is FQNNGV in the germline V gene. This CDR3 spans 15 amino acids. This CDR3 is CASSEGRATATEAFF. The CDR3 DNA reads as TGTGCCAGCAGCGAGGGCCGGGCGACGGCGACTGAAGCTTTCTTT.

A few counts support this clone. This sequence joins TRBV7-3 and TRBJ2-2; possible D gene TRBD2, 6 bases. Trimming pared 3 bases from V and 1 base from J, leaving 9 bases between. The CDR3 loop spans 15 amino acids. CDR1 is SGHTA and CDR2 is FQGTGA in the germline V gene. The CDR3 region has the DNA TGTGCCAGCAGCTTCGAGCGGGTGAACACCGGGGAGCTGTTTTTT. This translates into CASSFERVNTGELFF. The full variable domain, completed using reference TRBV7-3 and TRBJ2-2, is GAGVSQTPSNKVTEKGKYVELRCDPISGHTALYWYRQSLGQGPEFLIYFQGTGAADDSGLPNDRFFAVRPEGSVSTLKIQRTERGDSAVYLCASSFERVNTGELFFGEGSRLTVL.

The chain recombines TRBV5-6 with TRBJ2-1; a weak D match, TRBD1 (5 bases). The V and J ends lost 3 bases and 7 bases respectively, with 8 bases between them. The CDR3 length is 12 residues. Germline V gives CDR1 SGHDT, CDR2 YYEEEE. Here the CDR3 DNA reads TGTGCCAGCAGCTCCAGGGTAAATGAGCAGTTCTTC. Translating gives CASSSRVNEQFF.

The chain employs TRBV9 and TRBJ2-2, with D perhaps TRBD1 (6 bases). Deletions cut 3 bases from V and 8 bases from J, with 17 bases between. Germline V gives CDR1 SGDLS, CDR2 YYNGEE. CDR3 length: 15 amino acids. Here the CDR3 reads CASSATTGSLGELFF. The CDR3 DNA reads TGTGCCAGCAGCGCTACTACAGGGTCTCTAGGGGAGCTGTTTTTT.

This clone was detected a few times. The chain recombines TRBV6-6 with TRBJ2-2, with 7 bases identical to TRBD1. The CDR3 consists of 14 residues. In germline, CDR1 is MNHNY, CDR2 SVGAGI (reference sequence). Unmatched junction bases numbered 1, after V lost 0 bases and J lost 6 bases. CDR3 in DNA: TGTGCCAGCAGTTACTCGGACAGGCCCGGGGAGCTGTTTTTT. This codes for CASSYSDRPGELFF.

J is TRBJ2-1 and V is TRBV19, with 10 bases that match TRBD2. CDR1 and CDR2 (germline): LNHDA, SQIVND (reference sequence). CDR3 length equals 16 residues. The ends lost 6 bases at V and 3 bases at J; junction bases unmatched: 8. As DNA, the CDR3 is TGTGCCAGTAGGCGCTCCGGGACTAGCGACTACAATGAGCAGTTCTTC. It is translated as CASRRSGTSDYNEQFF.

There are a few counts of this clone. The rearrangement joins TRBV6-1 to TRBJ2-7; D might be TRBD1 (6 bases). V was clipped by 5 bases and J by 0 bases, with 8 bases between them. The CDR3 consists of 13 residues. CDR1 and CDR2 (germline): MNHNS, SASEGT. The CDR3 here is CASSTGTSYEQYF. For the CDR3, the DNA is TGTGCCAGCAGTACAGGGACCTCCTACGAGCAGTACTTC.

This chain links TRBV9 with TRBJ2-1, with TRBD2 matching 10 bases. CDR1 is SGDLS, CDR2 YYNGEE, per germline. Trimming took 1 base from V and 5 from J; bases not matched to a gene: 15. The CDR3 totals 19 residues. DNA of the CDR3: TGTGCCAGCAGCGTACGAAATAGCGGGGGGCCAGGACTGGACAATGAGCAGTTCTTC. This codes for CASSVRNSGGPGLDNEQFF.

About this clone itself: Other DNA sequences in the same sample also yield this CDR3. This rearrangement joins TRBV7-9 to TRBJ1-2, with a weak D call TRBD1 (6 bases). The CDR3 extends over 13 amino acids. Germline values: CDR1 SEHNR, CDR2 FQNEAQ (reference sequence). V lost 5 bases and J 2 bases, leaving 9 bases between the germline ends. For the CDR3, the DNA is TGTGCCAGCAGCCTGGACAGCAACTATGGCTACACCTTC. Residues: CASSLDSNYGYTF.

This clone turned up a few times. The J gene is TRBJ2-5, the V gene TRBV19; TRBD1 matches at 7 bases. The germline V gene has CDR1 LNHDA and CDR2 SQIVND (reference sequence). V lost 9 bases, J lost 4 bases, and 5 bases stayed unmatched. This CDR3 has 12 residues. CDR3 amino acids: CASRDSAETQYF. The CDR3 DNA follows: TGTGCCAGCCGGGACAGTGCAGAGACCCAGTACTTC.

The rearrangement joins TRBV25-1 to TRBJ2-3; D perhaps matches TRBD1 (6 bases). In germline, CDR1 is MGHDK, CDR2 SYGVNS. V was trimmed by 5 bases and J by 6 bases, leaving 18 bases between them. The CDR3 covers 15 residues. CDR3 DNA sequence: TGTGCCAGCAGTATGGGGGCGCTTTCAGAGGATACGCAGTATTTT. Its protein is CASSMGALSEDTQYF.

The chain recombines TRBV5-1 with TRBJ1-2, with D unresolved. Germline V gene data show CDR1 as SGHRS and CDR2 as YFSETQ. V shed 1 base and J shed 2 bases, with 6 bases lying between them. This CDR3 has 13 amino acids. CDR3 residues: CASSLNGNYGYTF. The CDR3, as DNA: TGCGCCAGCAGCTTGAACGGGAACTATGGCTACACCTTC.

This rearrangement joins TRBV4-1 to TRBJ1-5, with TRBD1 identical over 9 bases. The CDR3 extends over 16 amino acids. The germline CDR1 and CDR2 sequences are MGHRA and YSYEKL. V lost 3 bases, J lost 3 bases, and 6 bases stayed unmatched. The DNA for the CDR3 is TGCGCCAGCAGCCAGACGACAGGGGGGCCCAATCAGCCCCAGCATTTT. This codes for CASSQTTGGPNQPQHF.

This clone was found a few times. The CDR3 DNA follows: TGTGCCAGCAGCCCAGGGACAGGGCGAAATTCACCCCTCCACTTT. Its translation: CASSPGTGRNSPLHF. The rearrangement links TRBV7-9 to TRBJ1-6; TRBD1 aligns across 9 bases. This CDR3 has 15 residues. In germline, CDR1 is SEHNR, CDR2 FQNEAQ (reference sequence). J gave up 7 bases and V 5 bases, and 6 bases lay outside the gene matches.

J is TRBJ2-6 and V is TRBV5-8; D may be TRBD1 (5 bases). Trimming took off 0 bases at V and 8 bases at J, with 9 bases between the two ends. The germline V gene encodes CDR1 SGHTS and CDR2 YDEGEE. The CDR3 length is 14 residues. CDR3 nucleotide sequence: TGTGCCAGCAGCTTGGACCCAGGGACCAACGTCCTGACTTTC. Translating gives CASSLDPGTNVLTF.

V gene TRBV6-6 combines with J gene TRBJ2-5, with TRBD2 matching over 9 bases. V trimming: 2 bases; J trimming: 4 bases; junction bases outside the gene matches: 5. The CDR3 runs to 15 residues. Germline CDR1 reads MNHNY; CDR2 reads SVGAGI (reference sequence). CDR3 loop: CASSYVAGDRETQYF. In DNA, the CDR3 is TGTGCCAGCAGTTACGTAGCGGGGGACCGAGAGACCCAGTACTTC.

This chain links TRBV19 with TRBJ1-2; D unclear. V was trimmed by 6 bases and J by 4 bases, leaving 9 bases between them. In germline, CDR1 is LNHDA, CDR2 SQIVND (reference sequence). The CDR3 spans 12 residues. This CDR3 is CASSRRSYGYTF. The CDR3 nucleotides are TGTGCCAGTAGCCGACGGAGCTATGGCTACACCTTC.

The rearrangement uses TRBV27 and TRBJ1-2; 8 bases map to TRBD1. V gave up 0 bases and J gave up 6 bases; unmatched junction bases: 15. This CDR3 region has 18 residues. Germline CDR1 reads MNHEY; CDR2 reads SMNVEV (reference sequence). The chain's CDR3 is CASSLSIGRSGQVHGYTF. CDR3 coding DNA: TGTGCCAGCAGTTTATCGATTGGCCGGTCGGGACAGGTTCATGGCTACACCTTC.

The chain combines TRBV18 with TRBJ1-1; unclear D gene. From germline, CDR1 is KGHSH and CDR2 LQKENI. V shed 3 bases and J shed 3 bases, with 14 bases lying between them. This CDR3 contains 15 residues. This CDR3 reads CASSPEQRRDTEAFF. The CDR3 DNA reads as TGTGCCAGCTCACCCGAACAGCGGCGGGACACTGAAGCTTTCTTT. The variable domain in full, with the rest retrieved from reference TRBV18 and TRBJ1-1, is NAGVMQNPRHLVRRRGQEARLRCSPMKGHSHVYWYRQLPEEGLKFMVYLQKENIIDESGMPKERFSAEFPKEGPSILRIQQVVRGDSAAYFCASSPEQRRDTEAFFGQGTRLTVV.

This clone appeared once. The CDR3 bases are TGTGCCAGCAGCCTCCGAAGCGGGGCGGCAGGGGAGCTGTTTTTT. This gives the protein CASSLRSGAAGELFF. The chain is built from TRBV9 and TRBJ2-2; 7 bases agree with TRBD2. The trim removed 4 bases at V and 8 bases at J, leaving 11 bases unmatched. CDR1 is SGDLS and CDR2 is YYNGEE in the germline V gene. The CDR3 length is 15 residues.